The clone carrying this T cell receptor (beta chain) has just a few counts. The repertoire was sequenced with immunoSEQ multiplex PCR; TCRdb's copy has only in-frame clones and lacks some. Counted here are roughly 42,000 clones, approximately 91% occurring once; the ten biggest clones make up 5.5% to 8%. The CDR3 sequence is 14 residues long. Germline CDR1 is SGHTA and CDR2 is FQGTGA. Losses at the gene ends were 3 bases for V and 6 bases for J; bases not matched to a gene: 2. The sample originates from a study of T cell changes during pregnancy in multiple sclerosis. The TCR originated in a female donor with multiple sclerosis, enrolled in a pregnancy study. This sample comprised CD8+ T cells from peripheral blood mononuclear cells, obtained in the third trimester of pregnancy. The V gene is TRBV7-3, the J gene TRBJ1-6, with TRBD1 identical over 7 bases. In nucleotides, the CDR3 is TGTGCCAGCAGCTTGGGACAGCCTAATTCACCCCTCCACTTT. Translation gives CASSLGQPNSPLHF.